The table lists the clone carrying this TCR beta chain with a count of one. The data were obtained in a study of cytomegalovirus exposure and HLA in healthy donors. CDR1 is MNHNY, CDR2 SVGAGI, per germline (reference sequence). Trimming left V 0 bases short and J 5 bases short, with 11 bases between. This CDR3 contains 15 residues. PCR amplification relied on 60 Vbeta primers (plus 13 Jbeta primers). Measured with immunoSEQ multiplex PCR; TCRdb has only the in-frame clones, and not every one. The sample lists about 200,000 clones, roughly 83% seen once, with 1.6% in the top ten. Sample: PBMCs. This chain joins TRBV6-6 and TRBJ1-5; perhaps TRBD1 as D (6 bases). The TCR originated in a woman aged 45 to 65 in good health and CMV-seronegative. The CDR3 reads CASSYSAGAYQPQHF. CDR3 nucleotides: TGTGCCAGCAGTTACTCTGCGGGGGCCTATCAGCCCCAGCATTTT.